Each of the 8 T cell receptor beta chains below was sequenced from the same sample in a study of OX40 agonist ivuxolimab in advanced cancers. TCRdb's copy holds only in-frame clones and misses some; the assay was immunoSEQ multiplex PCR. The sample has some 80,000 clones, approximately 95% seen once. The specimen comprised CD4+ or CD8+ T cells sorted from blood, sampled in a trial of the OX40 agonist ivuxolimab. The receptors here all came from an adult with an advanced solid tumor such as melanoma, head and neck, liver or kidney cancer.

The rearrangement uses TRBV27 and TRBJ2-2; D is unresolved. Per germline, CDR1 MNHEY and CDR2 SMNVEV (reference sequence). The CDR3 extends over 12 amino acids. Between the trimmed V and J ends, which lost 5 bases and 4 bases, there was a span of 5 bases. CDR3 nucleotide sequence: TGTGCCAGCAGTCCCCCCACCGGGGAGCTGTTTTTT. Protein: CASSPPTGELFF.

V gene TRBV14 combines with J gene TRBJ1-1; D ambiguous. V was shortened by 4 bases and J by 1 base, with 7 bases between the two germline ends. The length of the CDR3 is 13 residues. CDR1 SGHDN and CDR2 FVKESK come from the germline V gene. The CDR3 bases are TGTGCCAGCAGCCCCACGGGGAACACTGAAGCTTTCTTT. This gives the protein CASSPTGNTEAFF.

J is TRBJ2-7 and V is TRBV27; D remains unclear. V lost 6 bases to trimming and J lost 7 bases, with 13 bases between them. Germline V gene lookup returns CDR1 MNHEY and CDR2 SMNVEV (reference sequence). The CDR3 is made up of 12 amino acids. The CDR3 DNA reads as TGTGCCAGCAGCTCGTCGTCTCTGGAGCAGTACTTC. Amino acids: CASSSSSLEQYF.

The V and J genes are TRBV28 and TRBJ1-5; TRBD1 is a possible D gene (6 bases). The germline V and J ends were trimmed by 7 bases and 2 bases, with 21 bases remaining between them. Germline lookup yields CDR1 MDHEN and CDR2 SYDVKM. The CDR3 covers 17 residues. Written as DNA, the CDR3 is TGTGCCAGCATGAACAGGGATTTAGGTTGGGGCAATCAGCCCCAGCATTTT. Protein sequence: CASMNRDLGWGNQPQHF.

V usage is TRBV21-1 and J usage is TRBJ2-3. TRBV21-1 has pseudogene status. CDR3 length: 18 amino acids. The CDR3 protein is CASSKVRGPLYRTDTQYF. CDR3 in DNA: TGTGCCAGCAGCAAAGTTCGGGGCCCATTATATCGCACAGATACGCAGTATTTT.

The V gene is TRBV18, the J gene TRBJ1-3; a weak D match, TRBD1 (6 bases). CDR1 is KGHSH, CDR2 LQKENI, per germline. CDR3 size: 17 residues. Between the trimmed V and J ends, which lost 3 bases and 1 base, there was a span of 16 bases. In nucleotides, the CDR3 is TGTGCCAGCTCACCGGAAGAGACAGGTGTTTCTGGAAACACCATATATTTT. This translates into CASSPEETGVSGNTIYF.

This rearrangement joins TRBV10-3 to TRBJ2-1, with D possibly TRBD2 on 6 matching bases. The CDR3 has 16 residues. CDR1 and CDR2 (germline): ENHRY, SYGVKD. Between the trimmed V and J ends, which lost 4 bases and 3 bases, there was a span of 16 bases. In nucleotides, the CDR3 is TGTGCCATCAGTGTTGAAGGCGGGGTCTACTACAATGAGCAGTTCTTC. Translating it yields CAISVEGGVYYNEQFF.

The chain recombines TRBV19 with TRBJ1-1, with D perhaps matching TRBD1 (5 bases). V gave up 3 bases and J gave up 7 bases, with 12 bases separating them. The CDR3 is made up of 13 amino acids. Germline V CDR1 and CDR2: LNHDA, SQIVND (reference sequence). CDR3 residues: CASSILLGGEAFF. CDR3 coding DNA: TGTGCCAGTAGTATCCTCTTGGGGGGTGAAGCTTTCTTT.